This TCR beta chain was recovered during a study of blood T cell repertoires in COVID-19. Per the study methods: Cell counts per sample came from amplifying reference gene primers. TCRdb's table, derived via immunoSEQ multiplex PCR, lists solely in-frame clones and lacks some. That table supplies the V and J calls and clone size; D and trimming were determined from the DNA. The sample holds 150,000 to 200,000 clones, around 80% seen once. Cohorts were assigned according to the clinical history that participants reported. The study counted Cohort 3 donors as recovered given two negative PCRs, clearance, or symptom resolution. This CDR3 contains 13 residues. Germline V gene sequence: CDR1 MNHEY, CDR2 SMNVEV (reference sequence). V lost 9 bases, J lost 2 bases, and 5 bases stayed unmatched.

What was sequenced was PBMCs or T cells enriched from blood (not recorded which). The receptor was isolated from a woman in her forties or fifties who had recovered from COVID-19. The V and J genes are TRBV27 and TRBJ2-7; 9 bases match TRBD2. The CDR3 spells CARDSGSAYEQYF. CDR3 DNA: TGTGCCAGGGATAGCGGGAGCGCCTACGAGCAGTACTTC.